A single T cell receptor (beta chain) is shown here with its context. Its cognate antigen is unknown. The CDR3 covers 17 residues. Per germline, CDR1 SGHNT and CDR2 YYREEE (reference sequence). Unmatched junction bases numbered 11, after V lost 4 bases and J lost 4 bases. Sequencing used immunoSEQ multiplex PCR; TCRdb keeps in-frame clones, though not all of them. The sample has 2 million to 2.5 million clones, approximately 93% seen once; the top ten hold roughly 0.36%. The data were obtained in a study of shared clonotypes between healthy human individuals. As for the study in general: Those who served as donors were two women and three men between the ages of 18 and 49. Study outcomes and limitations: Relative to memory subsets, naive subsets generally showed larger estimated richness. The study found roughly 5% of naive CD4 clonotypes shared across a handful of donors.

The donors were adults (healthy and HIV-negative) with no recent acute infections or vaccinations. Sequenced input: naive CD4+ T cells from PBMCs. Subset defined: CD45RA+ positively selected. This receptor was taken from a man aged 18 to 30 in good health. Some clones in this sample may be carry-over from other donors' samples. V is TRBV5-4 and J is TRBJ2-5; the match to TRBD1 covers 12 bases. The DNA for the CDR3 is TGTGCCAGCAGCCTACATCGGGACAGGGGGCTGGGAGAGACCCAGTACTTC. Amino acid sequence: CASSLHRDRGLGETQYF.